This paragraph reports one T cell receptor beta chain. Its antigen is not identified. The data derive from a study of T-cell memory formation after mild COVID-19. Study findings and constraints: Pre-infection memory held some responding clones, suggesting pre-existing cross-reactive T cells responded. Clones that contracted from day 15 to 85 had balanced CD4/CD8; later expanders were CD4+ biased.

The germline V gene has CDR1 SQVTM and CDR2 ANQGSEA. Between the trimmed V and J ends, which lost 6 bases and 1 base, there was a span of 12 bases. This CDR3 is 13 amino acids long. Using constant-segment primers, 5'RACE produced TCR alpha and TCR beta cDNA libraries carrying sample barcodes and UMIs. Via MiXCR, TCRdb re-called the 5' RACE reads, giving one row per CDR3 protein. The sample consists of 410,000 or so distinct CDR3 sequences, 23% of them appearing once. The clonotype comes from an adult woman who had mild COVID-19 (a few samples of this study predate the infection). Cell type and time point are not known. Sequenced: PBMCs or a T cell subset sorted from them (not recorded which). The chain carries TRBV29-1 and TRBJ1-1, with a possible D match to TRBD1 (5 bases). CDR3 bases: TGCAGCGTGCCGGGACCTTCGAACACTGAAGCTTTCTTT. Translated: CSVPGPSNTEAFF.